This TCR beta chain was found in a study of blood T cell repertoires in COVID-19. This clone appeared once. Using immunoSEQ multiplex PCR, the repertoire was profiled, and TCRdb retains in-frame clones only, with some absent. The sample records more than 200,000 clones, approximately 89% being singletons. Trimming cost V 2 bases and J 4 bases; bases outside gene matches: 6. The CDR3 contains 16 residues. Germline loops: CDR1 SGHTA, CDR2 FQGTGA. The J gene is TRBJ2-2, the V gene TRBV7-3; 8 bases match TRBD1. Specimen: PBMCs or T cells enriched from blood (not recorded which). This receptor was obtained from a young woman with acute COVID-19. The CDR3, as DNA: TGTGCCAGCAGCTTAGGACAGGGACTCGGCACCGGGGAGCTGTTTTTT. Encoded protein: CASSLGQGLGTGELFF.